These 21 T cell receptor beta chains share one sample of origin, sequenced in a study of blood T cell repertoires in COVID-19. Repertoires were generated with immunoSEQ multiplex PCR, while TCRdb's copy carries only in-frame clones and drops some. The sample consists of approximately 120,000 clones, more than 70% of them appearing once. The specimen was peripheral blood. The source is a woman older than 75 with acute or convalescent COVID-19.

This clone was detected once. In DNA form, the CDR3 reads TGTGCCAGCAGCCGCGGACAGGTAAATCAGCCCCAGCATTTT. Its protein is CASSRGQVNQPQHF. V usage is TRBV3-1 (or the pseudogene TRBV3-2) and J usage is TRBJ1-5, with 7 nucleotides matching TRBD1. This CDR3 region has 14 residues. CDR1 is LGHDT, CDR2 YNNKEL, per germline (reference sequence). V was pared by 4 bases and J by 4 bases, with 4 bases of the junction left unmatched.

The chain joins TRBV7-2 to TRBJ1-2, with 7 positions matching TRBD1. V was clipped by 5 bases and J by 4 bases; unmatched bases: 4. Germline-derived CDR1 and CDR2 are SGHTA and FQGNSA. The CDR3 length is 13 residues. The CDR3, as DNA: TGTGCCAGCAGCCGGGACAGAACCTATGGCTACACCTTC. Protein product: CASSRDRTYGYTF.

The chain employs TRBV27 and TRBJ2-2; TRBD1 matches at 11 bases. Germline CDR1 MNHEY, CDR2 SMNVEV (reference sequence). The CDR3 is 17 residues long. The V segment lost 0 bases and the J segment 3 bases; nucleotides outside the gene matches: 3. The CDR3 DNA is TGTGCCAGCAGTTTATCAGGACAGGGGGCCGACACCGGGGAGCTGTTTTTT. Translation: CASSLSGQGADTGELFF.

The V gene is TRBV7-2, the J gene TRBJ2-5, with TRBD1 matching 9 bases. The germline V gene encodes CDR1 SGHTA and CDR2 FQGNSA. The CDR3 has 14 amino acids. The V segment lost 5 bases and the J segment 5 bases; nucleotides outside the gene matches: 6. CDR3 region: CASSETGGGETQYF. CDR3 DNA sequence: TGTGCCAGCAGCGAGACAGGGGGTGGGGAGACCCAGTACTTC.

To note about this clone: The junction differs from germline at one of its ends, possibly a read error. The chain couples TRBV29-1 to TRBJ1-2; D is unclear. Germline CDR1 reads SQVTM; CDR2 reads ANQGSEA. The CDR3 consists of 10 residues. The CDR3 reads CSVAESGYIF. The CDR3 DNA reads TGCAGCGTTGCGGAGAGCGGCTACATCTTC.

The V call is TRBV11-2, the J call TRBJ1-2; D uncertain. CDR1 is SGHAT, CDR2 FQNNGV, per germline. Deletions cut 1 base from V and 4 bases from J, with 13 bases between. This CDR3 is 15 amino acids long. This CDR3 is CASSLASTPIYGYTF. DNA of the CDR3: TGTGCCAGCAGCTTAGCCTCTACTCCTATCTATGGCTACACCTTC. The entire variable domain, with the rest obtained from reference TRBV11-2 and TRBJ1-2, is as follows: EAGVAQSPRYKIIEKRQSVAFWCNPISGHATLYWYQQILGQGPKLLIQFQNNGVVDDSQLPKDRFSAERLKGVDSTLKIQPAKLEDSAVYLCASSLASTPIYGYTFGSGTRLTVV.

The chain employs TRBV27 and TRBJ1-3, with 10 bases fitting TRBD1. J gave up 1 base and V 6 bases, and 6 bases lay outside the gene matches. The CDR3 is 16 residues long. Germline V lookup: CDR1 MNHEY, CDR2 SMNVEV (reference sequence). The CDR3 spells CASSLGQGLSGNTIYF. Written as DNA, the CDR3 is TGTGCCAGCAGCTTGGGACAGGGGCTTTCTGGAAACACCATATATTTT.

V gene TRBV6-5 combines with J gene TRBJ2-7, with TRBD1 matching over 8 bases. From germline, CDR1 is MNHEY and CDR2 SVGAGI. Losses at the gene ends were 5 bases for V and 5 bases for J; bases not matched to a gene: 5. This CDR3 is 13 amino acids long. CDR3 region: CASSRQGPDEQYF. In DNA form, the CDR3 reads TGTGCCAGCAGTCGACAGGGGCCTGACGAGCAGTACTTC.

In regard to this clone: A junction end diverges from the germline sequence, so it may reflect a read error. The chain joins TRBV7-2 to TRBJ2-7, with 8 bases matching TRBD2. Germline V CDR1 and CDR2: SGHTA, FQGNSA. This CDR3 contains 14 residues. CDR3 region: CASRPGGLSSEQYF. As DNA, the CDR3 is TGTGCCAGCAGACCGGGGGGGCTGTCCTCCGAGCAGTACTTC. Based on the CDR3 plus reference TRBV7-2 and TRBJ2-7, the full variable domain is GAGVSQSPSNKVTEKGKDVELRCDPISGHTALYWYRQSLGQGLEFLIYFQGNSAPDKSGLPSDRFSAERTGGSVSTLTIQRTQQEDSAVYLCASRPGGLSSEQYFGPGTRLTVT.

V usage is TRBV5-5 and J usage is TRBJ1-1; D is unclear. The germline V gene has CDR1 SGHKS and CDR2 YYEKEE (reference sequence). Trimming took 0 bases from V and 4 from J, leaving 13 bases between them. The CDR3 is 15 amino acids. The CDR3 protein is CASSLESYRSTEAFF. CDR3 DNA: TGTGCCAGCAGCTTGGAATCCTATCGGAGCACTGAAGCTTTCTTT.

The rearrangement uses TRBV5-5 and TRBJ2-5; 10 nucleotides align to TRBD2. The CDR3 length is 16 residues. Germline values: CDR1 SGHKS, CDR2 YYEKEE (reference sequence). Trimming took 2 bases from V and 3 from J; bases not matched to a gene: 7. The CDR3 nucleotides read TGTGCCAGCAGCTTTTTAGCGGGAGGCCTAAAAGAGACCCAGTACTTC. It specifies CASSFLAGGLKETQYF.

V gene TRBV5-1 combines with J gene TRBJ2-1; 14 bases are a match to TRBD2. The CDR3 spans 20 residues. Germline V lookup: CDR1 SGHRS, CDR2 YFSETQ. V gave up 0 bases and J gave up 4 bases; unmatched junction bases: 12. CDR3 sequence (DNA): TGCGCCAGCAGCTTGGTGCTCAAACCGGGACTAGCGGGAGTGTACAATGAGCAGTTCTTC. Its translation: CASSLVLKPGLAGVYNEQFF.

The rearrangement links TRBV27 to TRBJ1-1, with D possibly TRBD1 on 5 matching bases. The germline V and J ends were trimmed by 3 bases and 1 base, with 12 bases remaining between them. This CDR3 spans 15 amino acids. Germline V lookup: CDR1 MNHEY, CDR2 SMNVEV (reference sequence). The CDR3 reads CASSFKQDRNTEAFF. The CDR3 coding sequence is TGTGCCAGCAGTTTTAAACAGGACCGGAACACTGAAGCTTTCTTT.

J is TRBJ1-2 and V is TRBV18, with 9 positions matching TRBD1. Looked up from germline, CDR1 is KGHSH and CDR2 is LQKENI. V trimming: 2 bases; J trimming: 8 bases; junction bases outside the gene matches: 3. This CDR3 has 13 amino acids. The CDR3 here is CASSPGTGSGYTF. Here the CDR3 DNA reads TGTGCCAGCTCACCAGGGACAGGGAGCGGCTACACCTTC.

The V and J genes are TRBV15 and TRBJ2-1; 12 nucleotides line up with TRBD2. V shed 1 base and J 2 bases; nucleotides not matched to a gene: 9. The CDR3 consists of 19 residues. The germline V gene encodes CDR1 LNHNV and CDR2 YYDKDF (reference sequence). CDR3 DNA: TGTGCCACCAGCAGAGGCCGACTAGCGGGAGTCTCCCCCTACAATGAGCAGTTCTTC. This gives the protein CATSRGRLAGVSPYNEQFF.

V usage is TRBV3-1 (or the pseudogene TRBV3-2) and J usage is TRBJ1-3; the D is unclear. V lost 4 bases and J 2 bases, leaving 9 bases between the germline ends. The CDR3 covers 14 residues. Germline CDR1 is LGHDT and CDR2 is YNNKEL (reference sequence). The CDR3 nucleotides read TGTGCCAGCAGCCCGCAATTAGCTGGAAACACCATATATTTT. The encoded protein is CASSPQLAGNTIYF.

The count of this clone is one. The CDR3 loop reads CASSLIQDNSPLHF. In DNA form, the CDR3 reads TGTGCCAGCAGCTTGATACAAGATAATTCACCCCTCCACTTT. The chain has TRBV11-2 and TRBJ1-6; D remains unclear. The CDR3 contains 14 residues. Germline V gene sequence: CDR1 SGHAT, CDR2 FQNNGV. Trimming cost V 3 bases and J 5 bases, with 8 bases left between them.

The chain links TRBV7-9 to TRBJ2-1; TRBD1 aligns across 9 bases. Germline V gene sequence: CDR1 SEHNR, CDR2 FQNEAQ (reference sequence). The CDR3 spans 14 residues. Trimming at V came to 6 bases and at J to 8 bases, leaving 8 bases not matched to a gene. CDR3 in amino acids: CASRLRDRVDEQFF. Here the CDR3 DNA reads TGTGCCAGCAGGCTCCGGGACAGGGTCGATGAGCAGTTCTTC.

The chain links TRBV6-5 to TRBJ2-1; TRBD2 matches at 10 bases. The germline gives CDR1 MNHEY, CDR2 SVGAGI. This CDR3 comprises 15 residues. Trimming cost V 7 bases and J 2 bases; bases outside gene matches: 5. This chain's CDR3 is CASTASGSPYNEQFF. CDR3 nucleotides: TGTGCCAGCACGGCTAGCGGGAGCCCCTACAATGAGCAGTTCTTC.

This clone has only a few counts. The chain carries TRBV5-1 and TRBJ1-6; TRBD1 is a possible D gene (6 bases). Trimming took off 0 bases at V and 3 bases at J, with 10 bases between the two ends. CDR3 length equals 16 residues. Per the germline V gene, CDR1 is SGHRS and CDR2 is YFSETQ. In DNA, the CDR3 is TGCGCCAGCAGCTTGGTAGGGACAAGCTATAATTCACCCCTCCACTTT. This encodes CASSLVGTSYNSPLHF.

The gene calls are TRBV7-9 and TRBJ1-2, with D unresolved. Deletions cut 5 bases from V and 8 bases from J, with 6 bases between. In germline, CDR1 is SEHNR, CDR2 FQNEAQ (reference sequence). This CDR3 region has 10 residues. The CDR3 DNA sequence: TGTGCCAGCAGCAACGAGGGCTACACCTTC. It yields the protein CASSNEGYTF.